The clone carrying this T cell receptor beta chain turned up a few times. The antigen is unknown. The data derive from a study of beta chain features in type 1 diabetes. The V gene end was trimmed by 8 bases and the J gene end by 2 bases; junction bases not matched to a gene: 3. This CDR3 has 14 residues. CDR1 is ENHRY and CDR2 is SYGVKD in the germline V gene. Sorting with CD45RO/CCR7/CD25/CD127/CD95/CD27 yielded naive, central memory, regulatory and stem-like memory CD4+ cells. Study-wide findings and caveats: Researchers report that Type 1 diabetes patients had moderately but significantly shorter TCRB CDR3s across all four CD4+ subsets. More deletions and fewer insertions at VDJ junctions were seen in type 1 diabetes patients.

Since all of the isolated RNA was reverse transcribed, expressed TCRB transcripts were what got sequenced. Sequenced by immunoSEQ multiplex PCR; TCRdb stores in-frame clones only, minus some. The profile shows roughly 280,000 clones, approximately 24% of them singletons. This chain uses TRBV10-3 with TRBJ2-1; TRBD2 matches at 10 bases. The sequencing input was naive CD4+ T cells from blood. The receptor's source is a woman aged 25-40 years with type 1 diabetes. The CDR3 here is CAIGTSGTYNEQFF. The DNA of the CDR3 is TGTGCCATCGGAACTAGCGGGACCTACAATGAGCAGTTCTTC.